This T cell receptor (beta chain) appears in the sequencing data of a study of cytotoxic CD8 clonotypes in ibrutinib-treated CLL. This CDR3 has 13 amino acids. From germline, CDR1 is MDHEN and CDR2 SYDVKM. Trimming removed 7 bases from V and 0 bases from J; junction bases left unmatched: 3. Libraries were prepared by immunoSEQ multiplex PCR; TCRdb keeps only in-frame clonotypes and omits some of them. The table lists 120,000 to 150,000 clones, 77% of them singletons. This chain joins TRBV28 and TRBJ2-7; 7 positions match TRBD2. The sequence was obtained from a human donor with chronic lymphocytic leukemia. The material was PBMCs, obtained after 12 months of ibrutinib treatment. CDR3 in DNA: TGTGCCAGCACCGGGGGGATCTCCTACGAGCAGTACTTC. It encodes CASTGGISYEQYF.